The next 27 T cell receptor beta chains were all read from a single sample in a study of molecular identifiers for immune sequencing clone quantification. A single record per CDR3 protein comes from TCRdb applying MiXCR to the PCR reads. The sample consists of about 60,000 distinct CDR3 sequences, under 20% of them appearing once. The sequenced sample consisted of naive CD8+ T cells from blood, with Jurkat cell RNA spiked in. As to subset: FACS-sorted CD8+CD4-CCR7+CD45RA+ naive T cells. The receptor set was obtained from a human donor in good health. Some libraries in this study had Jurkat cell RNA spiked in.

This clonotype turned up a few times. The chain combines TRBV30 with TRBJ1-1, with a possible D match to TRBD1 (5 bases). The germline V gene has CDR1 GTSNPN and CDR2 SVGIG (reference sequence). Trimming pared 1 base from V and 3 bases from J, leaving 15 bases between. The CDR3 extends over 15 amino acids. In nucleotides, the CDR3 is TGTGCCTGGAGTGAAGGGGCTGGAGGGGACACTGAAGCTTTCTTT. Amino acid sequence: CAWSEGAGGDTEAFF.

This clonotype has only a few counts. V is TRBV11-2 and J is TRBJ1-6, with a possible D match to TRBD1 (5 bases). Trimming stripped 5 bases from V and 5 bases from J, with 19 bases between. The CDR3 length is 17 residues. Looked up from germline, CDR1 is SGHAT and CDR2 is FQNNGV. The CDR3 loop reads CASSPQGQSSHNSPLHF. DNA for the CDR3: TGTGCCAGCAGCCCCCAGGGTCAATCAAGCCATAATTCACCCCTCCACTTT.

This clonotype was picked up many times. The genes are TRBV27 and TRBJ1-6; TRBD1 aligns across 7 bases. The CDR3 contains 13 residues. CDR1 and CDR2 (germline): MNHEY, SMNVEV (reference sequence). Germline trimming cut 4 bases from V and 8 bases from J; bases unmatched to any gene: 2. The CDR3 DNA follows: TGTGCCAGCAGTTCGACAGGGTATTCACCCCTCCACTTT. This translates into CASSSTGYSPLHF.

This clonotype was seen ten or more times. The chain carries TRBV7-8 and TRBJ2-5, with 12 positions matching TRBD2. Per the germline V gene, CDR1 is SGHVS and CDR2 is FQNEAQ. Losses at the gene ends were 5 bases for V and 7 bases for J; bases not matched to a gene: 11. The CDR3 length is 16 residues. CDR3 residues: CASSLRLAGALRTQYF. CDR3 coding DNA: TGTGCCAGCAGCCTTCGACTAGCGGGAGCCTTAAGGACCCAGTACTTC.

This clonotype was found many times. The rearrangement joins TRBV20-1 to TRBJ2-1, with D unclear. In germline, CDR1 is DFQATT, CDR2 SNEGSKA (reference sequence). V lost 0 bases and J lost 5, with 8 bases in between. The CDR3 loop spans 13 amino acids. CDR3 coding DNA: TGCAGTGCTAGAGATTTGTACAACAATGAGCAGTTCTTC. Its translation is CSARDLYNNEQFF.

The sample holds many counts of this clonotype. CDR3 nucleotides: TGCGCCAGCAGCCAAGACGGGACTGGCGTTAACTACGAGCAGTACTTC. Encoded protein: CASSQDGTGVNYEQYF. The gene calls are TRBV4-3 and TRBJ2-7, with D possibly TRBD2 on 6 matching bases. Germline CDR1 LGHNA, CDR2 YSLEER. V dropped 0 bases and J dropped 3 bases, with 15 bases sitting between them. The CDR3 is made up of 16 amino acids.

This clonotype was found a few times. The chain is built from TRBV20-1 and TRBJ2-7; weak D call: TRBD2 (6 bases). V dropped 0 bases and J dropped 0 bases, with 21 bases sitting between them. Germline CDR1 reads DFQATT; CDR2 reads SNEGSKA (reference sequence). The CDR3 runs to 18 residues. The CDR3 DNA follows: TGCAGTGCTAGAGATGGAGGGGCCCCAACCCTATTCTCCTACGAGCAGTACTTC. It encodes CSARDGGAPTLFSYEQYF.

The chain couples TRBV13 to TRBJ2-3; D is undetermined. The J call may be incorrect, as the DNA end agrees better with TRBJ1-5. The CDR3 spans 13 residues. Germline CDR1 PRHDT, CDR2 FYEKMQ (reference sequence). For the CDR3, the DNA is TGTGCCAGCACCTTTAATTCACCAGGTACGCAGCATTTT. Protein: CASTFNSPGTQHF.

This clonotype was detected ten times or more. CDR3 nucleotide sequence: TGTGCCAGCATTAAAAGGACAGACTACTCGAACACTGAAGCTTTCTTT. Its protein is CASIKRTDYSNTEAFF. The V gene is TRBV7-9, the J gene TRBJ1-1, with a weak D call TRBD1 (6 bases). The CDR3 length is 16 residues. The germline V and J ends were trimmed by 7 bases and 1 base, with 19 bases remaining between them. Germline V gene sequence: CDR1 SEHNR, CDR2 FQNEAQ (reference sequence).

This clonotype has a count of ten or more. The rearrangement uses TRBV20-1 and TRBJ2-1, with 13 bases fitting TRBD2. J was trimmed by 2 bases and V by 5 bases; bases with no gene match: 3. Per germline, CDR1 DFQATT and CDR2 SNEGSKA (reference sequence). This CDR3 has 15 residues. CDR3 amino acids: CSAVGTSGTYNEQFF. CDR3 nucleotide sequence: TGCAGTGCTGTCGGGACTAGCGGGACCTACAATGAGCAGTTCTTC.

This clonotype came up many times. The chain employs TRBV4-3 and TRBJ2-7; 8 bases are shared with TRBD1. The CDR3 is 15 residues long. Germline CDR1 reads LGHNA; CDR2 reads YSLEER. J lost 4 bases, V lost 0 bases, and 5 bases had no gene match. The CDR3 nucleotides read TGCGCCAGCAGCCAAGATATAACAGGGGGGTACGAGCAGTACTTC. Translated, it gives CASSQDITGGYEQYF.

V is TRBV27 and J is TRBJ2-7, with D maybe TRBD2 (6 bases). There are 16 residues in the CDR3. Germline V gene data show CDR1 as MNHEY and CDR2 as SMNVEV (reference sequence). Trimming cost V 4 bases and J 0 bases, with 16 bases left between them. The CDR3 region has the DNA TGTGCCAGCAGTTCCTCCTGGGGGGATAGCTCCTACGAGCAGTACTTC. Translation: CASSSSWGDSSYEQYF.

In this sample, this clonotype turned up a few times. Being one base from a much bigger clone, this may be a read error. The chain recombines TRBV30 with TRBJ1-5, with 8 bases lining up with TRBD1. Germline V gives CDR1 GTSNPN, CDR2 SVGIG (reference sequence). The CDR3 has 15 amino acids. This CDR3 reads CAWSQGASGNQPQPF. CDR3 bases: TGTGCCTGGAGTCAGGGGGCCTCGGGCAATCAGCCCCAGCCTTTT.

This clonotype was recorded many times. The rearrangement uses TRBV30 and TRBJ1-1; D may be TRBD1 (5 bases). Trimming pared 8 bases from V and 5 bases from J, leaving 12 bases between. The CDR3 totals 11 residues. Germline-derived CDR1 and CDR2 are GTSNPN and SVGIG (reference sequence). Here the CDR3 reads CARDAGTEAFF. The CDR3 DNA reads as TGTGCCAGGGACGCAGGGACTGAAGCTTTCTTT. The full variable domain, with the rest looked up from reference TRBV30 and TRBJ1-1, is SQTIHQWPATLVQPVGSPLSLECTVEGTSNPNLYWYRQAAGRGLQLLFYSVGIGQISSEVPQNLSASRPQDRQFILSSKKLLLSDSGFYLCARDAGTEAFFGQGTRLTVV.

The rearrangement joins TRBV21-1 to TRBJ1-2. TRBV21-1 is noted as a pseudogene. The CDR3 loop spans 18 amino acids. CDR3 in DNA: TGTGCCAGCAGCAAAGCCCGCCAGCAACCCCAATCTAACTATGGCTACACCTTC. Amino acids: CASSKARQQPQSNYGYTF.

This clonotype was picked up many times. This chain uses TRBV3-1 with TRBJ1-4; D is unclear. From germline, CDR1 is LGHDT and CDR2 YNNKEL (reference sequence). V lost 0 bases and J 4 bases, leaving 3 bases between the germline ends. The CDR3 runs to 13 residues. CDR3 coding DNA: TGTGCCAGCAGCCAAGACAATAATGAAAAACTGTTTTTT. It is translated as CASSQDNNEKLFF.

This clonotype was recorded at least ten times. The rearrangement links TRBV4-3 to TRBJ2-7; D is possibly TRBD1 (9 bases). The CDR3 is 17 residues long. Germline V lookup: CDR1 LGHNA, CDR2 YSLEER. Trimming removed 0 bases from V and 2 bases from J, with 17 bases in between. The CDR3 sequence: CASSQDSGTGYPYEQYF. In nucleotides, the CDR3 is TGCGCCAGCAGCCAAGATAGCGGGACAGGGTATCCCTACGAGCAGTACTTC.

A note on this clonotype: This may arise from a read error, as a much more abundant clone is one base away. The chain is built from TRBV7-7 and TRBJ2-1; possibly TRBD2 for D (6 bases). Germline V lookup: CDR1 SSHAT, CDR2 FNYEAQ (reference sequence). This CDR3 region has 15 residues. CDR3 loop: CASSFRTGVGGEQFF. In DNA form, the CDR3 reads TGTGCTAGCAGCTTTCGAACGGGAGTAGGCGGTGAGCAGTTCTTC.

Concerning this clonotype itself: At one boundary the junction diverges from the germline segment, which might be a read error. The chain carries TRBV3-1 and TRBJ1-3; TRBD1 might be the D (5 bases). The CDR3 consists of 15 residues. Germline CDR1 reads LGHDT; CDR2 reads YNNKEL (reference sequence). The CDR3 region is CASSHPRGEGTTIYF. The CDR3 DNA is TGTGCCAGCAGCCATCCGAGGGGCGAAGGAACCACCATATATTTT.

Only a few counts were recorded for this clonotype. The chain carries TRBV5-1 and TRBJ2-5, with D possibly matching TRBD1 (5 bases). The CDR3 contains 15 residues. Germline-derived CDR1 and CDR2 are SGHRS and YFSETQ. Trimming took 0 bases from V and 5 from J, leaving 14 bases between them. CDR3 DNA: TGCGCCAGCAGCTTGGAGCCAGGGTATATGGAGACCCAGTACTTC. This codes for CASSLEPGYMETQYF.

This clonotype appeared many times. The CDR3 DNA sequence: TGTGCCAGCAGTCTCGACAGAGTGGGGATGAACACTGAAGCTTTCTTT. Encoded protein: CASSLDRVGMNTEAFF. The V call is TRBV2, the J call TRBJ1-1, with D tentatively TRBD1 (5 bases). The CDR3 covers 16 residues. The V gene's germline CDR1 is SNHLY and CDR2 FYNNEI. V was trimmed by 5 bases and J by 0 bases, leaving 16 bases between them.

This clonotype was seen only a few times. The rearrangement links TRBV27 to TRBJ1-2; D possibly corresponds to TRBD1 (5 bases). In germline, CDR1 is MNHEY, CDR2 SMNVEV (reference sequence). V was shortened by 3 bases and J by 2 bases, with 13 bases between the two germline ends. The CDR3 consists of 15 residues. The CDR3 protein is CASSLLGDPNYGYTF. The CDR3 DNA is TGTGCCAGCAGTTTGCTCGGGGACCCGAACTATGGCTACACCTTC.

This clonotype was counted at least ten times. The chain carries TRBV24-1 and TRBJ2-7, with 8 bases that match TRBD2. Unmatched junction bases numbered 4, after V lost 5 bases and J lost 2 bases. Germline V gene lookup returns CDR1 KGHDR and CDR2 SFDVKD. The CDR3 has 14 amino acids. The CDR3 bases are TGTGCCACCAGTGCTAGCGGGTTGACCTACGAGCAGTACTTC. Its protein is CATSASGLTYEQYF.

This clonotype was picked up a small number of times. This chain connects TRBV6-2 or TRBV6-3 to TRBJ2-3, with TRBD1 as a possible D gene (6 bases). The germline gives CDR1 MNHEY, CDR2 SVGEGT. The CDR3 spans 19 residues. V was shortened by 4 bases and J by 2 bases, with 25 bases between the two germline ends. The CDR3 DNA follows: TGTGCCAGCAGTTTTAAGACTATTAGACTGAGGACAGACACAGATACGCAGTATTTT. Translating gives CASSFKTIRLRTDTDTQYF.

The sample holds many counts of this clonotype. The chain employs TRBV4-2 and TRBJ2-4; 9 nucleotides agree with TRBD2. V dropped 1 base and J dropped 8; count of bases not matched to a gene: 6. The CDR3 covers 15 residues. The germline V gene encodes CDR1 LGHNA and CDR2 YNFKEQ. CDR3 DNA sequence: TGTGCCAGCAGCCAAGTTCTTAGCGGGAGTTACATTCAGTACTTC. Its protein product is CASSQVLSGSYIQYF.

The table lists this clonotype with many counts. The chain recombines TRBV7-9 with TRBJ2-5; D unclear. This CDR3 contains 14 residues. The germline gives CDR1 SEHNR, CDR2 FQNEAQ (reference sequence). V lost 0 bases and J lost 5, with 10 bases in between. CDR3 sequence (DNA): TGTGCCAGCAGCTTAGCTTCTGTTCGGGAGACCCAGTACTTC. Translating gives CASSLASVRETQYF.

In its sample, this clonotype was seen many times. DNA of the CDR3: TGTGCCTGGAGTGTTGGTTCGGGCACAGATACGCAGTATTTT. Translation gives CAWSVGSGTDTQYF. This chain connects TRBV30 to TRBJ2-3; D remains ambiguous. Germline assignment: CDR1 GTSNPN and CDR2 SVGIG (reference sequence). The CDR3 is 14 amino acids. With 0 bases removed from V and 1 base from J, the gap between germline ends came to 8 bases.